Included here is one TCR beta chain sequence, with context. The target of this receptor is not known. Base qualities are not recorded, but no much larger clone differs from it by a single base. This sample is part of a study of blood T cell repertoires in COVID-19 (dated by TCRdb to 2018 to 2020). About the investigation overall: The collaborator samples originated in the United States, Italy and Spain and spanned the acute and convalescent phases of COVID-19. The samples were drawn from the first 160 participants of the ongoing ImmuneRACE study and from 1,200 or so subjects provided by 6 global collaborators. HLA class I and class II types, where available, came from metadata supplied by the sample provider rather than from assay-based typing. Deeply sampled blood TCRbeta repertoires from subjects exposed to, actively infected with, or recovered from COVID-19 were included in the dataset. The prospective study material was composed of cDNA or gDNA derived from T cells, B-cell-depleted T cells, or PBMCs. The sample metadata nearly always contained a de-identified subject ID, COVID-19 status, age in years and sex. The repertoires were made available in a free public database intended to serve as a resource for research on the immune response to SARS-CoV-2. Beyond this particular receptor, the publication reports: The amount of clinical and demographic metadata varied by source and participant and was provided uncurated.

The junction shows trimming of 0 bases on V and 6 bases on J, and the gene matches do not reach 3 bases of it. CDR1 and CDR2, looked up from the germline V gene, are MNHEY and SVGEGT. The CDR3 sequence holds 15 residues, the cysteine and phenylalanine included. The sequence is cut down to CDR3 DNA, 45 bases in frame from base 1. Participants in the prospective study were aged roughly 18 to 90 years, lived in about two dozen United States geographic areas, and enrolled through a virtual design. In the prospective study, participants were assigned to cohorts based on the clinical history participants reported in a screening survey and a study questionnaire. For ImmuneRACE Cohort 3, a participant was defined as recovered based on two consecutive negative NP/OP PCR tests, clearance by a healthcare professional, or resolution of symptoms. Each participant in the prospective study had whole blood, serum and a nasopharyngeal or oropharyngeal swab collected by mobile phlebotomists. Prospective study participants could optionally give additional blood draws and questionnaires over an approximately 2-month period. Before DNA extraction, blood samples from the prospective study were shipped at room temperature or frozen.

The immunoSEQ Assay, a bias-controlled multiplex PCR, was used to amplify TCRbeta CDR3 regions from genomic DNA. The study's own analysis went as follows. Within the assay, amplification of reference gene primers was used to estimate how many nucleated cells each sample contained. To quantify the absolute abundance of each unique TCRbeta CDR3 rearrangement, sequence reads were collapsed and filtered. Productive Simpson clonality was computed per sample as the square root of Simpson's diversity index over productive rearrangements. Entries here come from immuneACCESS through TCRdb and include only in-frame sequences with V and J called. Some clones fail to appear in such tables; in the studies checked, an unresolved V gene covers under half of the shortfall, and the cause of the remainder is unknown. That table gives V, J and clone size, and the DNA gave D and trimming. Recorded for this sample are some 200,000 clones; about nine tenths of them occurred a single time. Around 2.3% of the sample rests with the top ten.

Sequenced input: PBMCs or T cells enriched from blood (not recorded which). The rearranged segments are TRBV6-2 or TRBV6-3 and TRBJ2-1, with 9 bases matching TRBD2. The clonotype was recovered from a woman between 25 and 40 years old who had recovered from COVID-19. The CDR3 region: CASSYSRAGGNEQFF. The DNA sequence is TGTGCCAGCAGTTACTCGAGAGCGGGGGGCAATGAGCAGTTCTTC.